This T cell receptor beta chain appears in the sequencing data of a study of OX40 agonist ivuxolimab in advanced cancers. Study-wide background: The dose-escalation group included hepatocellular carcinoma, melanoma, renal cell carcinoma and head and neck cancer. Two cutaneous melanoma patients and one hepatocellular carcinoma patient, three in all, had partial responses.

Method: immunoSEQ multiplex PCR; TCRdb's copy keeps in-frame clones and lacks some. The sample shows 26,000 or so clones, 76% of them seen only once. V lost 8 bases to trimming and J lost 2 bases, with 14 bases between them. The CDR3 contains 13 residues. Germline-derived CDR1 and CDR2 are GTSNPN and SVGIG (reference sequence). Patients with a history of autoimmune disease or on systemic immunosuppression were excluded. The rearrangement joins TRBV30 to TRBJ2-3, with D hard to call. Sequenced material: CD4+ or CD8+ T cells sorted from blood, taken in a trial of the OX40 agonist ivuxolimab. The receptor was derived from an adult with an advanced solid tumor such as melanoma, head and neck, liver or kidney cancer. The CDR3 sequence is CARKASITDTQYF. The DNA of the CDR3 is TGTGCCAGAAAAGCGAGTATCACAGATACGCAGTATTTT. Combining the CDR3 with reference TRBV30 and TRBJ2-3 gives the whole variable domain SQTIHQWPATLVQPVGSPLSLECTVEGTSNPNLYWYRQAAGRGLQLLFYSVGIGQISSEVPQNLSASRPQDRQFILSSKKLLLSDSGFYLCARKASITDTQYFGPGTRLTVL.